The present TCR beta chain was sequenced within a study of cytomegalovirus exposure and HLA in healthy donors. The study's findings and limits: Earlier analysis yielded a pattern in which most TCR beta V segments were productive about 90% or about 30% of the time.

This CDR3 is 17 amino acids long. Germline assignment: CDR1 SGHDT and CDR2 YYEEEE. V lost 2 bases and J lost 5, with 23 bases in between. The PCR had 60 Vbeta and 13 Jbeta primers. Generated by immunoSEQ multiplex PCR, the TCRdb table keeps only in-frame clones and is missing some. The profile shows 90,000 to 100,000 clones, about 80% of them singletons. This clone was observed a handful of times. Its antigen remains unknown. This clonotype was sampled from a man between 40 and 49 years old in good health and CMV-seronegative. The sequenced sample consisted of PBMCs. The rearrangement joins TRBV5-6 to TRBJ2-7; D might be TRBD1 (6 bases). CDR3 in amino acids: CASSFGLNYRVSHEQYF. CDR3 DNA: TGTGCCAGCAGCTTCGGTCTGAACTACAGGGTATCCCACGAGCAGTACTTC. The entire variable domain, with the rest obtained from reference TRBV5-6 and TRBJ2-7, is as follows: DAGVTQSPTHLIKTRGQQVTLRCSPKSGHDTVSWYQQALGQGPQFIFQYYEEEERQRGNFPDRFSGHQFPNYSSELNVNALLLGDSALYLCASSFGLNYRVSHEQYFGPGTRLTVT.